The source of this TCR beta chain is a study of shared clonotypes between healthy human individuals. General study points: Several donors held about 4.6% of naive CD4 clonotypes in common.

Germline assignment: CDR1 SGHRS and CDR2 YFSETQ. This CDR3 region has 15 residues. V was pared by 2 bases and J by 1 base, with 1 base of the junction left unmatched. Sequencing used immunoSEQ multiplex PCR; TCRdb keeps in-frame clones, though not all of them. The sample shows roughly 2.2 million clones, approximately 95% of them seen only once. A note on this clone: Its antigen is not identified.

The chain joins TRBV5-1 to TRBJ1-1; TRBD1 agrees at 11 bases. What was sequenced was naive CD4+ T cells from PBMCs. Subset of the sample: CD45RA+ positively selected. This TCR was sampled from a man younger than 30 in good health. Some clones in this sample may be carry-over from other donors' samples. The CDR3 reads CASSFGTGGNTEAFF. DNA for the CDR3: TGCGCCAGCAGCTTCGGGACAGGGGGGAACACTGAAGCTTTCTTT.